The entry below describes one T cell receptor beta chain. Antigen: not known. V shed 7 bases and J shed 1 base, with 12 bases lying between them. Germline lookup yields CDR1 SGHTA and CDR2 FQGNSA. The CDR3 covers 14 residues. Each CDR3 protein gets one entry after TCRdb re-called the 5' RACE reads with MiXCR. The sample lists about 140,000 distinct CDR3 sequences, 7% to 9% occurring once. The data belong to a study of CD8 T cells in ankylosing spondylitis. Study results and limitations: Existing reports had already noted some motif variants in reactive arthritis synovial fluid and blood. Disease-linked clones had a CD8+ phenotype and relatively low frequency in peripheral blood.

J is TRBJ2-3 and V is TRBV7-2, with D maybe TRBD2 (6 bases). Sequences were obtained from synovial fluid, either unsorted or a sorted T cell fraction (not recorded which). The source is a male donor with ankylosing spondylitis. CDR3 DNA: TGTGCCAGCATTAGACTAGTTGGCACAGATACGCAGTATTTT. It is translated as CASIRLVGTDTQYF. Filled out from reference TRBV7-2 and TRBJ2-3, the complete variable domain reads GAGVSQSPSNKVTEKGKDVELRCDPISGHTALYWYRQSLGQGLEFLIYFQGNSAPDKSGLPSDRFSAERTGGSVSTLTIQRTQQEDSAVYLCASIRLVGTDTQYFGPGTRLTVL.